The rows below give T cell receptor beta chains drawn from one sample of a study of beta chain features in type 1 diabetes. The table came from immunoSEQ multiplex PCR; TCRdb's copy has only in-frame clones and leaves some out. This table holds some 240,000 clones, 9.5% to 13% found once. What was sequenced was central memory CD4+ T cells from blood. These TCRs come from a young man in good health. Both conserved end residues are part of each CDR3. D genes are given only for firm matches. Not every row has a clone size; where given, it reads once, few, many or a size class.

abundance | j_gene | v_gene | d_gene | CDR3nt | CDR3aa
few | TRBJ2-5 | TRBV30 | NA | TGTGCCTGGAGTGAGTGGGAGACCCAGTACTTC | CAWSEWETQYF
NA | TRBJ2-7 | TRBV21-1 | NA | TGTGCCAGCAGCACCCAAGCGGGGACCCCTATTGAGCAGTACTTC | CASSTQAGTPIEQYF
NA | TRBJ2-1 | TRBV7-3 | TRBD2 | TGTGCCAGCAGCCAGGGACTAGCGGGCCCTGGGACAGGAAATGAGCAGTTCTTC | CASSQGLAGPGTGNEQFF
NA | TRBJ2-2 | TRBV5-6 | NA | TGTGCCAGCAGCTTGGTGGACCGACCCCCCACCGGGGAGCTGTTTTTT | CASSLVDRPPTGELFF
NA | TRBJ1-1 | TRBV6-6 | TRBD1 | TGTGCCAGCAGTCTTCCCGGGACAGGGGTTGGTACTGAAGCTTTCTTT | CASSLPGTGVGTEAFF
NA | TRBJ1-5 | TRBV5-1 | NA | TGCGCCAGCAGCGTCCTCTCAGGGGCCGATCAGCCCCAGCATTTT | CASSVLSGADQPQHF
many | TRBJ2-3 | TRBV7-9 | TRBD2 | TGTGCCAGCAGCTTCCGCTCTAGCGGACCCACAGATACGCAGTATTTT | CASSFRSSGPTDTQYF
few | TRBJ2-5 | TRBV29-1 | NA | TGCAGCGTTGAAGCCCCAGGGGTCTTCCAAGAGACCCAGTACTTC | CSVEAPGVFQETQYF
few | TRBJ2-7 | TRBV19 | NA | TGTGCCAGTAGGCCCCGGGACTCTGCGATCTACGAGCAGTACTTC | CASRPRDSAIYEQYF
few | TRBJ1-4 | TRBV2 | TRBD1 | TGTGCCAGCTCCAGGGACAGCGACAATGAAAAACTGTTTTTT | CASSRDSDNEKLFF
NA | TRBJ2-3 | TRBV9 | NA | TGTGCCAGCAGCGTAGCTACTGGGTTGGGGGTAGATACGCAGTATTTT | CASSVATGLGVDTQYF
NA | TRBJ2-7 | TRBV12-2 | NA | TGTGCAAGTCGTACACCGGGACTAGCGGGACCGAGCTCCTACGAGCAGTACTTC | CASRTPGLAGPSSYEQYF
NA | TRBJ2-1 | TRBV28 | TRBD2 | TGTGCCAGCAGGACGGGAGGCGACTACTACAATGAGCAGTTCTTC | CASRTGGDYYNEQFF
few | TRBJ2-5 | TRBV30 | NA | TGTGCCTCCCCGTCCGGCCCCGAGACCCAGTACTTC | CASPSGPETQYF
few | TRBJ1-1 | TRBV30 | NA | TGTGCCTGGAGTGCGGACCGTGAAGCTTTCTTT | CAWSADREAFF
few | TRBJ2-1 | TRBV2 | NA | TGTGCCAGCAGTGAGTCAGCCTCCTACAATGAGCAGTTCTTC | CASSESASYNEQFF
NA | TRBJ2-3 | TRBV14 | NA | TGTGCCAGCAGCCAAGATCTTACTAGCCGGGGCCTTAGCACAGATACGCAGTATTTT | CASSQDLTSRGLSTDTQYF
NA | TRBJ2-7 | TRBV6-5 | TRBD2 | TGTGCCAGCAGTTACTCACTAGCGGGTGGTGAGGAGCAGTACTTC | CASSYSLAGGEEQYF
few | TRBJ2-5 | TRBV18 | NA | TGTGCCAGCTCACCAAGCCTAGCGCAAAGGGAGACCCAGTACTTC | CASSPSLAQRETQYF
few | TRBJ2-5 | TRBV5-1 | NA | TGCGCCAGCAGCTTTACGGGCCAAGAGACCCAGTACTTC | CASSFTGQETQYF
few | TRBJ2-6 | TRBV6-6 | NA | TGTGCCAGCGCGAGTTTCTCTGGGGCCAACGTCCTGACTTTC | CASASFSGANVLTF
NA | TRBJ2-7 | TRBV7-2 | NA | TGTGCCAGCAGCCAAGCCCGGCATAGCGAGCAGTACTTC | CASSQARHSEQYF
NA | TRBJ2-7 | TRBV11-2 | TRBD2 | TGTGCCAGCAGCATTAGCGGGAGGGGAAGCGACGAGCAGTACTTC | CASSISGRGSDEQYF
NA | TRBJ2-5 | TRBV5-4 | TRBD2 | TGTGCCAGCAGCTCGAATCCCGGGACTACGAAGGAGACCCAGTACTTC | CASSSNPGTTKETQYF
NA | TRBJ2-7 | TRBV5-4 | NA | TGTGCCAGCAGCTTGAACAGCTACTCCTACGAGCAGTACTTC | CASSLNSYSYEQYF
few | TRBJ1-1 | TRBV29-1 | TRBD1 | TGCAGCGTTGATTGGGACAGGGGGAAGGCTTTCTTT | CSVDWDRGKAFF
many | TRBJ2-7 | TRBV6-1 | NA | TGTGCCAGCGCGAGGGACAATGGCTACGAGCAGTACTTC | CASARDNGYEQYF
NA | TRBJ2-1 | TRBV9 | TRBD2 | TGTGCCAGCAGCGCCGGACTAGCGGGAGGGCAAGGGGATGAGCAGTTCTTC | CASSAGLAGGQGDEQFF
NA | TRBJ1-1 | TRBV14 | NA | TGTGCCAGCAGCCAAGATCCAGGGATGAACACTGAAGCTTTCTTT | CASSQDPGMNTEAFF
many | TRBJ1-5 | TRBV10-3 | NA | TGTGCCATCGGGCAGGGGCCGGGGCAGCCCCAGCATTTT | CAIGQGPGQPQHF
many | TRBJ2-4 | TRBV4-3 | NA | TGCGCCAGCAGCCAAGAGGGCATCGGGGTCATTCAGTACTTC | CASSQEGIGVIQYF
few | TRBJ2-1 | TRBV2 | TRBD1 | TGTGCCAGCAGTGTCGGGACAGTTTACAATGAGCAGTTCTTC | CASSVGTVYNEQFF
NA | TRBJ2-7 | TRBV19 | TRBD2 | TGTGCCAGTAGGAATAGCGGGAGGGCCGGCTACGAGCAGTACTTC | CASRNSGRAGYEQYF
few | TRBJ2-5 | TRBV30 | TRBD1 | TGTGCCTGGACCCCGGGACAGGGACAAGAGACCCAGTACTTC | CAWTPGQGQETQYF
NA | TRBJ1-4 | TRBV9 | NA | TGTGCCAGCAGCGTAACGGGGGTAGGGGAAAAACTGTTTTTT | CASSVTGVGEKLFF
few | TRBJ2-7 | TRBV30 | TRBD2 | TGTGCCTGCGCCGACGTGACTAGCGGGAAATACGAGCAGTACTTC | CACADVTSGKYEQYF
few | TRBJ2-3 | TRBV5-1 | TRBD2 | TGCGCCAGCAGCCAAGGACTAGCGGGAGGGCCGGATACGCAGTATTTT | CASSQGLAGGPDTQYF
few | TRBJ2-5 | TRBV25-1 | NA | TGTGCCAGCAGTGATTCCCGGGTCCTCCAAGAGACCCAGTACTTC | CASSDSRVLQETQYF
NA | TRBJ2-1 | TRBV11-2 | NA | TGTGCCAGCAGCCAGGACAGACACAATGAGCAGTTCTTC | CASSQDRHNEQFF
few | TRBJ1-1 | TRBV7-2 | TRBD1 | TGTGCCAGCAGCCCCAGGCCAGGGGGCACTGAAGCTTTCTTT | CASSPRPGGTEAFF
many | TRBJ2-1 | TRBV27 | NA | TGTGCCAGCAGTTCCTACTTGGCAAATGAGCAGTTCTTC | CASSSYLANEQFF